This T cell receptor (beta chain) was sequenced during a study of blood T cell dynamics during melanoma immunotherapy. The time point: week 3, after first cycle of checkpoint inhibitor. The CDR3 has 17 residues. From germline, CDR1 is SGHVS and CDR2 FQNEAQ. V lost 1 base to trimming and J lost 4 bases; unmatched junction nucleotides: 9. Libraries were prepared by immunoSEQ multiplex PCR; TCRdb keeps only in-frame clonotypes and omits some of them. The repertoire holds some 10,000 clones, with around 86% as singletons. The rearrangement links TRBV7-8 to TRBJ1-1; 10 bases line up with TRBD1. This TCR derives from a human donor with melanoma. The source was blood, collected from a patient treated with checkpoint blockade. The CDR3 spells CASSLGRRTGGSTEAFF. CDR3 sequence (DNA): TGTGCCAGCAGCTTAGGACGAAGGACAGGGGGTTCCACTGAAGCTTTCTTT.